This T cell receptor beta chain was retrieved from a study of shared clonotypes between healthy human individuals. This CDR3 contains 13 residues. The V gene lost 5 bases and the J gene lost 0 bases, with 5 bases spanning the gap. Germline CDR1 and CDR2: SEHNR and FQNEAQ (reference sequence). Method: immunoSEQ multiplex PCR; TCRdb's copy keeps in-frame clones and lacks some. The profile shows about 670,000 clones, less than 80% of them singletons. With respect to this clone: This could be a read error, since a much larger clone is one nucleotide away.

This chain connects TRBV7-9 to TRBJ1-3, with D hard to call. The TCR comes from a woman aged 25 to 39 in good health. The sequencing sample was made of memory CD4+ T cells sorted from blood. As for subset: CD45RA-negative fraction. This CDR3 is CASSPNSGNTIYF. CDR3 in DNA: TGTGCCAGCAGCCCAAACTCTGGAAACACCATATATTTT. The whole variable domain, filled in from reference TRBV7-9 and TRBJ1-3, reads DTGVSQNPRHKITKRGQNVTFRCDPISEHNRLYWYRQTLGQGPEFLTYFQNEAQLEKSRLLSDRFSAERPKGSFSTLEIQRTEQGDSAMYLCASSPNSGNTIYFGEGSWLTVV.